The 30 T cell receptor beta chains presented below share a single source sample, sequenced in a study of T cells in tuberculosis. Assay: immunoSEQ multiplex PCR; the TCRdb copy retains only in-frame clones and omits some. Altogether tens of thousands of clones are present, about 97% being singletons, with the ten largest covering 5% to 8%. Input material: PBMCs. Every receptor here comes from a donor aged 10 to 29 with latent tuberculosis or without tuberculosis infection.

The V gene is TRBV20-1, the J gene TRBJ1-1, with 8 bases aligning to TRBD1. This CDR3 is built from 11 residues. The junction had 4 bases not matched to a gene; V was cut back by 6 bases and J by 7 bases. The V gene's germline CDR1 is DFQATT and CDR2 SNEGSKA (reference sequence). CDR3 amino acids: CSALGQGEAFF. As DNA, the CDR3 is TGCAGTGCCCTCGGACAGGGTGAAGCTTTCTTT.

The rearrangement links TRBV19 to TRBJ1-2; D is unresolved. V was pared by 3 bases and J by 7 bases, with 15 bases between. The CDR3 length is 14 residues. Germline values: CDR1 LNHDA, CDR2 SQIVND (reference sequence). The CDR3 nucleotides read TGTGCCAGTAGTATTGGGCCCAGCGGCACTGGCTACACCTTC. The encoded protein is CASSIGPSGTGYTF.

The chain's CDR3 is CASIEVVYNEQFF. The CDR3 DNA reads TGTGCCAGCATCGAGGTTGTCTACAATGAGCAGTTCTTC. The chain recombines TRBV2 with TRBJ2-1, with D unresolved. This CDR3 contains 13 residues. Germline CDR1 and CDR2: SNHLY and FYNNEI. Trimming removed 7 bases from V and 3 bases from J, with 10 bases in between.

The CDR3 is CASGSGRAVETQYF. DNA for the CDR3: TGTGCCAGCGGAAGCGGGAGGGCCGTAGAGACCCAGTACTTC. This sequence joins TRBV6-1 and TRBJ2-5; 10 bases map to TRBD2. J lost 4 bases, V lost 8 bases, and 7 bases had no gene match. Germline loops: CDR1 MNHNS, CDR2 SASEGT. The CDR3 runs 14 residues.

This clone was seen just once. V usage is TRBV6-5 and J usage is TRBJ2-2, with TRBD2 as a possible D gene (5 bases). V shed 5 bases and J shed 3 bases, with 10 bases lying between them. The CDR3 is 14 residues long. Germline V CDR1 and CDR2: MNHEY, SVGAGI. CDR3 region: CASSPSGYTGELFF. In DNA, the CDR3 is TGTGCCAGCAGTCCCTCGGGATACACCGGGGAGCTGTTTTTT.

The V and J genes are TRBV18 and TRBJ2-5; unclear D gene. The CDR3 is 13 residues long. Germline-derived CDR1 and CDR2 are KGHSH and LQKENI. V shed 2 bases and J shed 5 bases, with 9 bases lying between them. The CDR3 is CASSPSSRETQYF. CDR3 coding DNA: TGTGCCAGCTCACCAAGCTCCCGGGAGACCCAGTACTTC.

The chain is built from TRBV25-1 and TRBJ2-3; a possible D gene is TRBD1 (6 bases). The CDR3 is 13 residues long. V was cut by 7 bases and J by 5 bases, with 13 bases left in between. Germline lookup yields CDR1 MGHDK and CDR2 SYGVNS. CDR3 DNA: TGTGCCAGCACGGTCCAGGGGAGAGATACGCAGTATTTT. Protein product: CASTVQGRDTQYF.

This chain links TRBV9 with TRBJ2-1, with D perhaps TRBD2 (5 bases). Per the germline V gene, CDR1 is SGDLS and CDR2 is YYNGEE. Deletions cut 4 bases from V and 8 bases from J, with 19 bases between. The CDR3 extends over 15 amino acids. For the CDR3, the DNA is TGTGCCAGCAGCCCATCGCCGGGGAGCGGTGATGAGCAGTTCTTC. This codes for CASSPSPGSGDEQFF.

The J gene is TRBJ2-1, the V gene TRBV9; no clear D. Trimming took 0 bases from V and 4 from J, leaving 11 bases between them. Germline V gene lookup returns CDR1 SGDLS and CDR2 YYNGEE. The CDR3 contains 15 residues. The CDR3 region has the DNA TGTGCCAGCAGCGTAGTTCAAACACCGTACAATGAGCAGTTCTTC. It translates to CASSVVQTPYNEQFF.

The chain links TRBV4-1 to TRBJ1-2, with D perhaps TRBD1 (6 bases). The CDR3 loop spans 16 amino acids. Germline lookup yields CDR1 MGHRA and CDR2 YSYEKL. The germline V and J ends were trimmed by 2 bases and 0 bases, with 13 bases remaining between them. Here the CDR3 DNA reads TGCGCCAGCAGCCAACTATGGGACACCGCTAACTATGGCTACACCTTC. Amino acid sequence: CASSQLWDTANYGYTF.

J is TRBJ1-3 and V is TRBV30, with 7 bases matching TRBD1. The CDR3 loop spans 15 amino acids. Per germline, CDR1 GTSNPN and CDR2 SVGIG (reference sequence). Losses at the gene ends were 4 bases for V and 4 bases for J; bases not matched to a gene: 10. CDR3 in amino acids: CAWKWDSWEGNTIYF. CDR3 in DNA: TGTGCCTGGAAATGGGACAGTTGGGAAGGAAACACCATATATTTT.

The V call is TRBV27, the J call TRBJ2-7, with D tentatively TRBD1 (5 bases). Germline V lookup: CDR1 MNHEY, CDR2 SMNVEV (reference sequence). The V end was cut by 3 bases, the J end by 2 bases, with 8 bases between. This CDR3 region has 13 residues. The CDR3 spells CASSFTGAYEQYF. Written as DNA, the CDR3 is TGTGCCAGCAGTTTCACAGGAGCCTACGAGCAGTACTTC.

This clone was detected once. This chain connects TRBV25-1 to TRBJ2-7, with 10 bases that match TRBD1. The CDR3 sequence is 15 residues long. Germline V CDR1 and CDR2: MGHDK, SYGVNS. With 4 bases clipped from V and 2 bases from J, the junction kept 5 bases outside the gene matches. The CDR3 bases are TGTGCCAGCAGTGGCGGACAGGGGGGACCCTACGAGCAGTACTTC. Protein sequence: CASSGGQGGPYEQYF.

The count of this clone is one. The chain carries TRBV11-2 and TRBJ2-7, with 9 bases that match TRBD2. The CDR3 extends over 15 amino acids. V was pared by 8 bases and J by 5 bases, with 13 bases of the junction left unmatched. The germline CDR1 and CDR2 sequences are SGHAT and FQNNGV. The CDR3 sequence is CASSNRGLAGNEQYF. Here the CDR3 DNA reads TGTGCCAGCTCCAATAGGGGTCTAGCGGGAAACGAGCAGTACTTC. Complete variable domain (other parts from reference TRBV11-2 and TRBJ2-7): EAGVAQSPRYKIIEKRQSVAFWCNPISGHATLYWYQQILGQGPKLLIQFQNNGVVDDSQLPKDRFSAERLKGVDSTLKIQPAKLEDSAVYLCASSNRGLAGNEQYFGPGTRLTVT.

This rearrangement joins TRBV11-2 to TRBJ1-2; a weak D match, TRBD1 (5 bases). The CDR3 spans 18 residues. The germline V and J ends were trimmed by 2 bases and 8 bases, with 27 bases remaining between them. The germline gives CDR1 SGHAT, CDR2 FQNNGV. CDR3 loop: CASSLFWTTKSLARGYTF. In DNA, the CDR3 is TGTGCCAGCAGCTTATTTTGGACAACAAAATCCCTTGCGAGGGGCTACACCTTC.

This rearrangement joins TRBV6-1 to TRBJ2-1; D uncertain. Per the germline V gene, CDR1 is MNHNS and CDR2 is SASEGT. This CDR3 is 15 amino acids long. With 7 bases removed from V and 0 bases from J, the gap between germline ends came to 13 bases. This CDR3 is CASTALPSSYNEQFF. CDR3 coding DNA: TGTGCCAGCACTGCACTGCCGAGCTCCTACAATGAGCAGTTCTTC.

This chain joins TRBV5-4 and TRBJ1-2; 9 nucleotides match TRBD1. The V gene end was trimmed by 4 bases and the J gene end by 5 bases; junction bases not matched to a gene: 9. The CDR3 extends over 15 amino acids. The germline V gene encodes CDR1 SGHNT and CDR2 YYREEE (reference sequence). The CDR3 here is CASSGDRDRAYGYTF. The CDR3 coding sequence is TGTGCCAGCAGCGGGGACCGGGACAGGGCATATGGCTACACCTTC.

The CDR3, as DNA: TGTGCCAGCAGTACACCCAGGGCAGGGTCCAATCAGCCCCAGCATTTT. It yields the protein CASSTPRAGSNQPQHF. The chain carries TRBV27 and TRBJ1-5; D might be TRBD1 (5 bases). V lost 5 bases and J lost 3, with 17 bases in between. The germline CDR1 and CDR2 sequences are MNHEY and SMNVEV (reference sequence). This CDR3 contains 16 residues.

The rearrangement links TRBV19 to TRBJ2-1; the match to TRBD1 covers 9 bases. The CDR3 loop spans 15 amino acids. Per germline, CDR1 LNHDA and CDR2 SQIVND (reference sequence). Trimming removed 3 bases from V and 7 bases from J; junction bases left unmatched: 7. The CDR3 coding sequence is TGTGCCAGTAGTATGCGGGACAGGGTAGGTAATGAGCAGTTCTTC. Its translation: CASSMRDRVGNEQFF.

The rearrangement joins TRBV30 to TRBJ1-2; 7 nucleotides match TRBD1. CDR1 GTSNPN and CDR2 SVGIG come from the germline V gene (reference sequence). Losses at the gene ends were 1 base for V and 7 bases for J; bases not matched to a gene: 6. The CDR3 contains 13 residues. CDR3 loop: CAWSGRTGVGYTF. CDR3 bases: TGTGCCTGGAGTGGACGAACAGGGGTTGGCTACACCTTC.

V and J are TRBV6-1 and TRBJ2-7; D is unclear. The CDR3 runs 12 residues. Germline CDR1 reads MNHNS; CDR2 reads SASEGT. V was cut by 3 bases and J by 2 bases, with 5 bases left in between. CDR3 in amino acids: CASSDGAYEQYF. CDR3 bases: TGTGCCAGCAGTGACGGTGCCTACGAGCAGTACTTC.

Written as DNA, the CDR3 is TGTGCCAGCAGCTTAGTCGGGAGTAGTCTTGTGTGGGACCTTGAAGCTTTCTTT. Protein product: CASSLVGSSLVWDLEAFF. V usage is TRBV7-9 and J usage is TRBJ1-1; TRBD1 is a possible D gene (5 bases). Trimming took 1 base from V and 7 from J, leaving 25 bases between them. CDR3 length: 18 amino acids. Germline CDR1 reads SEHNR; CDR2 reads FQNEAQ (reference sequence). Together with reference TRBV7-9 and TRBJ1-1, the CDR3 gives the full variable domain: DTGVSQNPRHKITKRGQNVTFRCDPISEHNRLYWYRQTLGQGPEFLTYFQNEAQLEKSRLLSDRFSAERPKGSFSTLEIQRTEQGDSAMYLCASSLVGSSLVWDLEAFFGQGTRLTVV.

Comments on this clone: The junction does not match germline at one end; this may be a read error. Here the CDR3 DNA reads TGTGCCGGCAGCCCACTGGAAGCGAGGCAGTATTTT. Translated, it gives CAGSPLEARQYF. J is TRBJ2-3 and V is TRBV7-6, with D hard to call. The CDR3 length is 12 residues. Germline-derived CDR1 and CDR2 are SGHVS and FNYEAQ.

The chain uses TRBV10-1 and TRBJ2-3; 12 bases are shared with TRBD2. This CDR3 spans 20 amino acids. Germline CDR1 is WNHNN and CDR2 is SYGVQD (reference sequence). The junction had 17 bases not matched to a gene; V was cut back by 2 bases and J by 5 bases. The CDR3 nucleotides are TGCGCCAGCAGTGAGAAGTTCTATATGCTAGCGGGGGGGCCTCAAGATACGCAGTATTTT. It is translated as CASSEKFYMLAGGPQDTQYF.

This sequence joins TRBV27 and TRBJ1-5, with D hard to call. Germline CDR1 MNHEY, CDR2 SMNVEV (reference sequence). V gave up 5 bases and J gave up 0 bases, with 8 bases separating them. CDR3 size: 14 residues. CDR3 sequence (DNA): TGTGCCAGCAGTCGAATGGCTAGCAATCAGCCCCAGCATTTT. Its protein product is CASSRMASNQPQHF.

Only one count was recorded for this clone. The rearrangement uses TRBV7-8 and TRBJ1-1; D gene uncertain. Trimming left V 1 base short and J 0 bases short, with 3 bases between. The CDR3 runs 13 residues. Germline CDR1 is SGHVS and CDR2 is FQNEAQ. CDR3 sequence (DNA): TGTGCCAGCAGCTTAGACTTGAACACTGAAGCTTTCTTT. Protein product: CASSLDLNTEAFF.

The V gene is TRBV7-9, the J gene TRBJ2-3; D possibly corresponds to TRBD1 (6 bases). This CDR3 region has 16 residues. CDR1 and CDR2 from the germline V gene are SEHNR and FQNEAQ (reference sequence). Trimming shortened V by 4 bases and J by 8 bases, and 22 bases separated the two germline ends. CDR3 in amino acids: CASSSNGGTSFSTQYF. CDR3 nucleotides: TGTGCCAGCAGCTCAAATGGGGGCACGAGCTTCTCTACGCAGTATTTT.

The rearrangement uses TRBV27 and TRBJ2-6; D is undetermined. Trimming stripped 5 bases from V and 0 bases from J, with 5 bases between. Germline V gene data show CDR1 as MNHEY and CDR2 as SMNVEV (reference sequence). This CDR3 has 14 residues. Written as DNA, the CDR3 is TGTGCCAGCAGTCAGGTCTCTGGGGCCAACGTCCTGACTTTC. Amino acids: CASSQVSGANVLTF.

The V call is TRBV7-9, the J call TRBJ2-7; TRBD2 might be the D (5 bases). In germline, CDR1 is SEHNR, CDR2 FQNEAQ (reference sequence). The CDR3 contains 15 residues. V was pared by 4 bases and J by 0 bases, with 13 bases between. CDR3 sequence reads: CASSSAVGSSYEQYF. As DNA, the CDR3 is TGTGCCAGCAGCTCCGCCGTGGGGAGCTCCTACGAGCAGTACTTC. Full variable domain (missing parts from reference TRBV7-9 and TRBJ2-7): DTGVSQNPRHKITKRGQNVTFRCDPISEHNRLYWYRQTLGQGPEFLTYFQNEAQLEKSRLLSDRFSAERPKGSFSTLEIQRTEQGDSAMYLCASSSAVGSSYEQYFGPGTRLTVT.

V usage is TRBV6-6 and J usage is TRBJ2-5, with a weak D call TRBD1 (5 bases). CDR3 length equals 14 residues. V gave up 4 bases and J gave up 0 bases, with 9 bases separating them. Germline V gives CDR1 MNHNY, CDR2 SVGAGI (reference sequence). The CDR3, as DNA: TGTGCCAGCAGTTCGCGACAGAACCAAGAGACCCAGTACTTC. Amino acid sequence: CASSSRQNQETQYF.